These T cell receptor beta chains were read from a single sample in a study of cytomegalovirus exposure and HLA in healthy donors. Clones were sequenced by immunoSEQ multiplex PCR, and TCRdb holds only the in-frame ones, with some missing. The sample consists of about 150,000 clones, about 83% of them appearing once. Sequenced input: PBMCs. The receptors shown here come from a girl aged 5-17 years in good health and CMV-seropositive. Each CDR3 is given with its conserved first and last residue. The order of the fields is clone size, V gene, J gene, D gene, CDR3 DNA, CDR3 protein. A D gene is named only where the DNA matches it firmly. Where a row states a size, it is once, few, many or the class of an expanded clone; other rows omit it.

>.|TRBV27|TRBJ1-1|.
TGTGCCAGCAGTTCTATCATTTGGAACACTGAAGCTTTCTTT
CASSSIIWNTEAFF
>.|TRBV4-2|TRBJ2-7|.
TGTGCCAGCAGCCAGGGTTGGGAGGACTCGGGATACGAGCAGTACTTC
CASSQGWEDSGYEQYF
>few|TRBV28|TRBJ1-4|.
TGTGCCAGCAGTTCGATTAGGGGTGCAACTAATGAAAAACTGTTTTTT
CASSSIRGATNEKLFF
>.|TRBV5-1|TRBJ2-1|.
TGCGCCAGCAGCTGGTTGCACAGTGAGCAGTTCTTC
CASSWLHSEQFF
>.|TRBV9|TRBJ1-2|.
TGTGCCAGCAGCTTAACAGGAGACGACTATGGCTACACCTTC
CASSLTGDDYGYTF
>.|TRBV5-4|TRBJ1-1|.
TGTGCCAGCAGCTTGGTTGGAGCGAACACTGAAGCTTTCTTT
CASSLVGANTEAFF
>.|TRBV6-1|TRBJ2-7|TRBD1
TGTGCCAGCAGTGAAAGTCGGACAGGCTTCTACGAGCAGTACTTC
CASSESRTGFYEQYF
>.|TRBV27|TRBJ1-4|TRBD1
TGTGCCAGCACCCGGACAGGGCCTAATGAAAAACTGTTTTTT
CASTRTGPNEKLFF
>.|TRBV4-2|TRBJ2-3|TRBD2
TGTGCCAGCAGCCTCGGTTTGGCGGGGGGGACAGATACGCAGTATTTT
CASSLGLAGGTDTQYF
>.|TRBV18|TRBJ2-7|.
TGTGCCAGCTCACCAGCGGGGAAACTCTACGAGCAGTACTTC
CASSPAGKLYEQYF
>.|TRBV6-5|TRBJ2-7|.
TGTGCCAGCAGTCAATCCTACGAGCAGTACTTC
CASSQSYEQYF
>once|TRBV15|TRBJ1-1|TRBD1
TGTGCCACCAGTAGAGACAGGGGTGGTACTGAAGCTTTCTTT
CATSRDRGGTEAFF
>once|TRBV15|TRBJ2-7|.
TGTGCCACCAGCAGAGAGGACAAAACTTACGAGCAGTACTTC
CATSREDKTYEQYF
>.|TRBV6-5|TRBJ1-1|TRBD1
TGTGCCAGCAGTGCGGGACAGGGCACTGAAGCTTTCTTT
CASSAGQGTEAFF
>.|TRBV27|TRBJ1-6|.
TGTGCCAGCAGTTTAGGAAAAAGAACTTCGAGGGACTATAATTCACCCCTCCACTTT
CASSLGKRTSRDYNSPLHF